What follows are 27 T cell receptor beta chains derived from one specimen sequenced in a study of blood T cell repertoires in COVID-19. Libraries were prepared by immunoSEQ multiplex PCR; TCRdb keeps only in-frame clonotypes and omits some of them. The table lists about 150,000 clones, approximately 86% of them singletons. The sequenced sample consisted of peripheral blood. The receptors were sampled from a man aged 55 to 69 with COVID-19, enrolled during active disease.

V gene TRBV5-4 combines with J gene TRBJ2-7; 9 nucleotides agree with TRBD1. Germline V lookup: CDR1 SGHNT, CDR2 YYREEE (reference sequence). Losses at the gene ends were 2 bases for V and 4 bases for J; bases not matched to a gene: 4. The CDR3 has 14 residues. As DNA, the CDR3 is TGTGCCAGCAGCTTAGACAGGGGGATGTACGAGCAGTACTTC. Protein product: CASSLDRGMYEQYF.

With respect to this clone: The same CDR3 arises from other DNA sequences in this sample as well. The chain couples TRBV14 to TRBJ1-5, with 7 nucleotides matching TRBD1. Germline lookup yields CDR1 SGHDN and CDR2 FVKESK. CDR3 size: 14 residues. Trimming removed 1 base from V and 6 bases from J; junction bases left unmatched: 3. DNA of the CDR3: TGTGCCAGCAGCCAAGGAGCAGGGGGTCAGCCCCAGCATTTT. Translation gives CASSQGAGGQPQHF.

This rearrangement joins TRBV6-2 or TRBV6-3 to TRBJ2-5; D gene unclear. The length of the CDR3 is 15 residues. Per germline, CDR1 MNHEY and CDR2 SVGEGT. The V end was cut by 0 bases, the J end by 4 bases, with 12 bases between. CDR3 sequence (DNA): TGTGCCAGCAGTTACTCACTGGGCGTTCGAGAGACCCAGTACTTC. Amino acids: CASSYSLGVRETQYF.

CDR3 coding DNA: TGTGCCAGCAGTTTAGGGACTAGGCGATCTTACAATGAGCAGTTCTTC. Residues: CASSLGTRRSYNEQFF. The gene calls are TRBV28 and TRBJ2-1; 8 bases map to TRBD2. Trimming took 2 bases from V and 4 from J; bases not matched to a gene: 7. This CDR3 comprises 16 residues. CDR1 and CDR2 from the germline V gene are MDHEN and SYDVKM.

The chain joins TRBV6-5 to TRBJ2-2, with TRBD1 identical over 8 bases. The CDR3 consists of 15 residues. Germline V gene lookup returns CDR1 MNHEY and CDR2 SVGAGI. With V trimmed by 2 bases and J by 3 bases, 2 bases remained unmatched. The CDR3 reads CASSYARGHTGELFF. Written as DNA, the CDR3 is TGTGCCAGCAGTTACGCCAGGGGGCACACCGGGGAGCTGTTTTTT.

V and J are TRBV5-4 and TRBJ2-5; 11 bases align to TRBD1. With 4 bases clipped from V and 4 bases from J, the junction kept 6 bases outside the gene matches. This CDR3 is built from 15 residues. The V gene's germline CDR1 is SGHNT and CDR2 YYREEE (reference sequence). The DNA for the CDR3 is TGTGCCAGCAGCCTCCCGGGGACAGGGGGAGAGACCCAGTACTTC. Amino acids: CASSLPGTGGETQYF.

V is TRBV7-2 and J is TRBJ2-3; 12 bases line up with TRBD2. Germline CDR1 is SGHTA and CDR2 is FQGNSA. Trimming took 0 bases from V and 3 from J; bases not matched to a gene: 4. CDR3 length equals 17 residues. The CDR3 reads CASSLAASGRGTDTQYF. The CDR3 region has the DNA TGTGCCAGCAGCTTAGCGGCTAGCGGGAGGGGAACAGATACGCAGTATTTT.

This clone was detected once. The rearrangement joins TRBV7-2 to TRBJ2-7, with D perhaps matching TRBD2 (6 bases). Trimming pared 2 bases from V and 4 bases from J, leaving 12 bases between. Per germline, CDR1 SGHTA and CDR2 FQGNSA. This CDR3 spans 14 amino acids. The chain's CDR3 is CASSLREYGYEQYF. CDR3 DNA sequence: TGTGCCAGCAGCTTACGGGAGTACGGTTACGAGCAGTACTTC.

The rearrangement joins TRBV24-1 to TRBJ1-5; D is ambiguous. CDR3 length equals 15 residues. The ends were cut back, 2 bases at V and 4 bases at J, with 11 bases in the middle. Germline-derived CDR1 and CDR2 are KGHDR and SFDVKD. This CDR3 reads CATSDSGPSNQPQHF. The CDR3 DNA is TGTGCCACCAGTGATTCGGGTCCGTCGAATCAGCCCCAGCATTTT.

The chain carries TRBV5-5 and TRBJ1-2, with a possible D match to TRBD1 (6 bases). The CDR3 is 13 amino acids. V was shortened by 1 base and J by 8 bases, with 12 bases between the two germline ends. Germline CDR1 and CDR2: SGHKS and YYEKEE (reference sequence). The CDR3 loop reads CASSLMVGAGYTF. In nucleotides, the CDR3 is TGTGCCAGCAGCTTGATGGTGGGGGCGGGCTACACCTTC. Using reference TRBV5-5 and TRBJ1-2 for the parts outside the CDR3, the full variable domain is DAGVTQSPTHLIKTRGQQVTLRCSPISGHKSVSWYQQVLGQGPQFIFQYYEKEERGRGNFPDRFSARQFPNYSSELNVNALLLGDSALYLCASSLMVGAGYTFGSGTRLTVV.

This clone turned up a few times. J is TRBJ2-1 and V is TRBV6-2 or TRBV6-3, with TRBD2 matching over 8 bases. This CDR3 has 15 residues. Looked up from germline, CDR1 is MNHEY and CDR2 is SVGEGT. V was pared by 4 bases and J by 4 bases, with 6 bases of the junction left unmatched. CDR3 DNA: TGTGCCAGCAGTTCAAGCGGGAGAAGGTACAATGAGCAGTTCTTC. Residues: CASSSSGRRYNEQFF.

The chain employs TRBV5-1 and TRBJ2-2, with D possibly being TRBD1 (6 bases). V lost 4 bases, J lost 1 base, and 11 bases lay in between. This CDR3 comprises 15 residues. Looked up from germline, CDR1 is SGHRS and CDR2 is YFSETQ. The CDR3: CASSASTGNTGELFF. In nucleotides, the CDR3 is TGCGCCAGCAGCGCGTCGACAGGGAACACCGGGGAGCTGTTTTTT.

J is TRBJ1-5 and V is TRBV28; D unresolved. Germline CDR1 is MDHEN and CDR2 is SYDVKM. CDR3 length: 13 amino acids. Trimming took 9 bases from V and 1 from J, leaving 10 bases between them. CDR3 protein: CASREFSNQPQHF. The DNA of the CDR3 is TGTGCCAGTAGAGAGTTCAGCAATCAGCCCCAGCATTTT.

The chain uses TRBV13 and TRBJ2-3; 11 bases align to TRBD2. The junction had 9 bases not matched to a gene; V was cut back by 5 bases and J by 5 bases. The CDR3 has 16 residues. Germline loops: CDR1 PRHDT, CDR2 FYEKMQ (reference sequence). DNA of the CDR3: TGTGCCAGCAGCCTCCGGACTAGCGGGTTGAGAGATACGCAGTATTTT. Its protein product is CASSLRTSGLRDTQYF.

This rearrangement joins TRBV12-3 or TRBV12-4 to TRBJ1-5; D call uncertain. Trimming cost V 7 bases and J 6 bases, with 13 bases left between them. This CDR3 spans 13 amino acids. The CDR3 here is CASTSGFRQPQHF. In DNA form, the CDR3 reads TGTGCCAGCACCTCAGGATTCCGTCAGCCCCAGCATTTT.

This clone was seen once. This chain links TRBV29-1 with TRBJ1-2, with D tentatively TRBD1 (5 bases). Germline loops: CDR1 SQVTM, CDR2 ANQGSEA. The ends were cut back, 3 bases at V and 6 bases at J, with 14 bases in the middle. The CDR3 is 13 amino acids. CDR3 in amino acids: CSVEGGRDHGYTF. In DNA, the CDR3 is TGCAGCGTTGAGGGTGGGAGGGACCATGGCTACACCTTC.

V is TRBV28 and J is TRBJ1-5, with D maybe TRBD1 (5 bases). This CDR3 is 12 amino acids long. Germline V gives CDR1 MDHEN, CDR2 SYDVKM. The V end was cut by 10 bases, the J end by 3 bases, with 10 bases between. The CDR3 coding sequence is TGTGCCACCGGGGGGAACAATCAGCCCCAGCATTTT. This sequence encodes CATGGNNQPQHF.

This clone appeared a single time. The chain carries TRBV11-3 and TRBJ2-7, with TRBD2 as a possible D gene (5 bases). CDR1 is SGHNT and CDR2 is YENEEA in the germline V gene. This CDR3 spans 16 amino acids. V lost 5 bases to trimming and J lost 3 bases, with 20 bases between them. The CDR3 reads CASSQRLTGILYEQYF. In DNA, the CDR3 is TGTGCCAGCAGCCAGCGCCTTACCGGGATCCTCTACGAGCAGTACTTC.

The rearrangement joins TRBV9 to TRBJ2-7; TRBD2 aligns across 13 bases. Germline V gene data show CDR1 as SGDLS and CDR2 as YYNGEE. The CDR3 has 15 amino acids. V shed 2 bases and J 3 bases; nucleotides not matched to a gene: 2. The CDR3 sequence is CASSVTSGRIYEQYF. The CDR3 DNA sequence: TGTGCCAGCAGCGTGACTAGCGGGAGGATCTACGAGCAGTACTTC.

The J gene is TRBJ1-2, the V gene TRBV28, with D possibly matching TRBD1 (5 bases). The CDR3 runs to 16 residues. V lost 0 bases and J lost 9, with 20 bases in between. Per the germline V gene, CDR1 is MDHEN and CDR2 is SYDVKM. CDR3 DNA: TGTGCCAGCAGTTTATGGGCAGGGTCTACCGCCGTCAGCTACACCTTC. It yields the protein CASSLWAGSTAVSYTF.

The chain uses TRBV7-9 and TRBJ2-5, with D unclear. This CDR3 is built from 13 residues. Germline assignment: CDR1 SEHNR and CDR2 FQNEAQ (reference sequence). V gave up 1 base and J gave up 5 bases, with 8 bases separating them. CDR3 sequence: CASSLGSTETQYF. The DNA for the CDR3 is TGTGCCAGCAGCTTAGGTAGCACCGAGACCCAGTACTTC.

V is TRBV18 and J is TRBJ2-1; TRBD2 might be the D (5 bases). The germline V gene encodes CDR1 KGHSH and CDR2 LQKENI. V dropped 0 bases and J dropped 0 bases, with 12 bases sitting between them. The CDR3 has 17 residues. CDR3 protein: CASSPPGDLSSYNEQFF. The CDR3 coding sequence is TGTGCCAGCTCACCACCGGGAGACTTGAGCTCCTACAATGAGCAGTTCTTC. The variable domain in full, with the rest retrieved from reference TRBV18 and TRBJ2-1, is NAGVMQNPRHLVRRRGQEARLRCSPMKGHSHVYWYRQLPEEGLKFMVYLQKENIIDESGMPKERFSAEFPKEGPSILRIQQVVRGDSAAYFCASSPPGDLSSYNEQFFGPGTRLTVL.

The chain couples TRBV29-1 to TRBJ1-1; TRBD1 might be the D (5 bases). Per germline, CDR1 SQVTM and CDR2 ANQGSEA. The V end lost 7 bases, the J end lost 8 bases, and 20 bases lay between the germline ends. The CDR3 loop spans 13 amino acids. As DNA, the CDR3 is TGCAGCGCTTGGGGGGTGGCCAAGTTAGAAGCTTTCTTT. It encodes CSAWGVAKLEAFF.

This clone came up once. The chain joins TRBV28 to TRBJ1-1, with 9 bases matching TRBD1. Germline CDR1 MDHEN, CDR2 SYDVKM. The CDR3 runs to 15 residues. J gave up 4 bases and V 5 bases, and 8 bases lay outside the gene matches. The CDR3 bases are TGTGCCAGCAGTGACAACAGGGGGCTTGGCACTGAAGCTTTCTTT. This encodes CASSDNRGLGTEAFF.

The CDR3 bases are TGTGCCAGCAGCTTAGAAGTAAACTGGTTCTTC. Protein product: CASSLEVNWFF. The rearrangement uses TRBV11-2 and TRBJ2-1; D is unclear. This CDR3 is 11 amino acids long. Germline values: CDR1 SGHAT, CDR2 FQNNGV. V lost 0 bases, J lost 15 bases, and 9 bases lay in between.

The chain is built from TRBV6-2 or TRBV6-3 and TRBJ1-1, with TRBD1 matching over 8 bases. CDR3 length: 16 residues. The trim removed 5 bases at V and 0 bases at J, leaving 8 bases unmatched. Per the germline V gene, CDR1 is MNHEY and CDR2 is SVGEGT. This CDR3 is CASSRKWTGLNTEAFF. The CDR3 DNA sequence: TGTGCCAGCAGTCGAAAATGGACAGGGCTGAACACTGAAGCTTTCTTT.

The J gene is TRBJ1-5, the V gene TRBV7-9, with TRBD1 as a possible D gene (5 bases). V gave up 4 bases and J gave up 4 bases, with 8 bases separating them. Germline V gene lookup returns CDR1 SEHNR and CDR2 FQNEAQ (reference sequence). This CDR3 is 13 amino acids long. The CDR3 protein is CASSWGENQPQHF. CDR3 nucleotides: TGTGCCAGCAGCTGGGGGGAAAATCAGCCCCAGCATTTT. Drawing the rest from reference TRBV7-9 and TRBJ1-5, the complete variable domain is DTGVSQNPRHKITKRGQNVTFRCDPISEHNRLYWYRQTLGQGPEFLTYFQNEAQLEKSRLLSDRFSAERPKGSFSTLEIQRTEQGDSAMYLCASSWGENQPQHFGDGTRLSIL.